This entry concerns a single T cell receptor beta chain. This CDR3 is built from 15 residues. V gave up 3 bases and J gave up 1 base; unmatched junction bases: 4. Germline CDR1 is SGHVS and CDR2 is FQNEAQ. The data were obtained in a study of T cell responses to AZD1222 COVID-19 vaccine. Using immunoSEQ multiplex PCR, the repertoire was profiled, and TCRdb retains in-frame clones only, with some absent. The top ten clones hold 21% of a sample with under 80,000 clones, roughly 80% of them seen once. The origin of this receptor is an adult in good health. The V call is TRBV7-8, the J call TRBJ1-1, with 8 bases identical to TRBD1. The sequencing here drew on peripheral blood, taken on day 0 of AZD1222 vaccination. Written as DNA, the CDR3 is TGTGCCAGCAGCTTTTCTGGACAGGGGAACACTGAAGCTTTCTTT. Protein product: CASSFSGQGNTEAFF.